This T cell receptor (beta chain) emerged from a study of Ad26.COV2.S vaccination and SARS-CoV-2 variants. Study findings and constraints: Breadth of non-spike TCRs did not differ between vaccinees and placebo recipients.

As for treatment: around 19 received Ad26.COV2.S at low or high dose, single or two shots; 5 received placebo; per-sample allocation not given. Sample collection was performed on day 63 after the first vaccine or placebo injection. An Ad26 vector was used to express Wuhan-strain SARS-CoV-2 spike as the vaccine. The repertoire was sequenced with immunoSEQ multiplex PCR; TCRdb's copy has only in-frame clones and lacks some. Of hundreds of thousands of clones detected, 88% appear once; the ten largest clones hold roughly 6%. Per germline, CDR1 LGHDT and CDR2 YNNKEL (reference sequence). V was pared by 4 bases and J by 8 bases, with 14 bases between. The CDR3 has 14 residues. Comments on this clone: What it binds is not known.

The source was peripheral blood, collected in a trial of Ad26.COV2.S vaccine versus placebo. This receptor was identified in a person aged 18-65 years who received the Ad26.COV2.S COVID-19 vaccine or a placebo. This chain joins TRBV3-1 (or the pseudogene TRBV3-2) and TRBJ2-2; tentatively, D is TRBD2 (5 bases). Here the CDR3 reads CASSLAIRGGELFF. CDR3 DNA sequence: TGTGCCAGCAGCCTAGCGATACGGGGAGGGGAGCTGTTTTTT.